This TCR beta chain was documented in a study of T-cell reconstitution after alpha-beta-depleted transplantation in children. A note on this clonotype: Its target is unknown.

Whole-study findings and limits: The authors attributed T-cell counts and diversity one year after transplant mostly to newly produced T cells. For some patients, TCRbeta diversity was high at day 60 because of recipient T cells and thymic progenitors that survived. Roughly two months post-transplant, alpha-beta T cells reportedly originated from several hundred graft clones that had expanded.

V was pared by 3 bases and J by 6 bases, with 12 bases between. Germline V gene data show CDR1 as SGHVS and CDR2 as FQNEAQ. CDR3 size: 13 residues. The TCRbeta library incorporated unique molecular identifiers. TCRdb ran MiXCR on the PCR reads and lists one entry per CDR3 protein. The data hold about 490,000 distinct CDR3 sequences, with more than 9% observed a single time. The sample consisted of PBMCs, taken before TCRalphabeta/CD19-depleted stem cell transplant. The origin of this receptor is a child younger than 10 with inherited bone marrow failure, due to receive a stem cell transplant. The genes are TRBV7-8 and TRBJ2-7; D possibly corresponds to TRBD2 (6 bases). The CDR3 nucleotides are TGTGCCAGCAGCTTTGTTGCGGGGTCCGAGCAGTACTTC. It yields the protein CASSFVAGSEQYF.